These 20 T cell receptor beta chains were sequenced from one sample in a study of radiation and T cells in renal cell carcinoma. The time point was: blood 2 weeks post-SBRT. Described treatment: 15 Gy SBRT to primary tumor, nephrectomy 4 weeks later. Clones were sequenced by immunoSEQ multiplex PCR, and TCRdb holds only the in-frame ones, with some missing. The table has more than 65,000 clones, 86% seen once; the top ten hold 20% to 25%. The sample consisted of blood, taken from a patient whose treatment included radiotherapy and nephrectomy. The receptors were gathered from a woman between 45 and 60 years old with renal cell carcinoma.

The rearrangement uses TRBV5-6 and TRBJ2-1; D not certain. Germline V gene lookup returns CDR1 SGHDT and CDR2 YYEEEE. V was pared by 0 bases and J by 6 bases, with 7 bases between. The CDR3 is made up of 13 amino acids. In DNA, the CDR3 is TGTGCCAGCAGCTTGGAACGGACCAATGAGCAGTTCTTC. Translation gives CASSLERTNEQFF.

This chain joins TRBV4-2 and TRBJ2-3, with D possibly matching TRBD2 (5 bases). Trimming pared 2 bases from V and 5 bases from J, leaving 14 bases between. Germline lookup yields CDR1 LGHNA and CDR2 YNFKEQ. This CDR3 has 15 residues. The CDR3 is CASSQSANGVDTQYF. Here the CDR3 DNA reads TGTGCCAGCAGCCAATCGGCCAACGGGGTAGATACGCAGTATTTT.

The sample holds one count of this clone. The chain joins TRBV2 to TRBJ2-7; 7 bases agree with TRBD2. This CDR3 has 13 amino acids. V lost 11 bases to trimming and J lost 1 base; unmatched junction nucleotides: 8. Per the germline V gene, CDR1 is SNHLY and CDR2 is FYNNEI. Here the CDR3 DNA reads TGTGCCGGGGGGGACGGCGGGTCCTACGAGCAGTACTTC. Translation: CAGGDGGSYEQYF.

The rearrangement joins TRBV10-3 to TRBJ2-1; unclear D gene. From germline, CDR1 is ENHRY and CDR2 SYGVKD. CDR3 length equals 13 residues. The V end lost 9 bases, the J end lost 8 bases, and 17 bases lay between the germline ends. CDR3 in amino acids: CAIAPLGEDEQFF. The CDR3 DNA follows: TGTGCCATAGCACCTTTGGGTGAGGATGAGCAGTTCTTC.

The table lists this clone with a count of one. This rearrangement joins TRBV7-2 to TRBJ1-1, with D possibly matching TRBD1 (6 bases). Germline V CDR1 and CDR2: SGHTA, FQGNSA. The V end lost 5 bases, the J end lost 5 bases, and 15 bases lay between the germline ends. The CDR3 extends over 14 amino acids. The CDR3 sequence is CASSPAGGRTEAFF. DNA of the CDR3: TGTGCCAGCAGCCCAGCGGGGGGGCGGACTGAAGCTTTCTTT.

This chain joins TRBV28 and TRBJ2-1, with TRBD2 matching over 8 bases. In germline, CDR1 is MDHEN, CDR2 SYDVKM. Trimming removed 5 bases from V and 8 bases from J; junction bases left unmatched: 14. The CDR3 runs to 16 residues. DNA for the CDR3: TGTGCCAGCAGTCCAGGGACTAGTAGCTTCTTCGATGAGCAGTTCTTC. It codes for CASSPGTSSFFDEQFF.

This clone was counted only a few times. This chain connects TRBV25-1 to TRBJ1-1; D gene ambiguous. CDR3 length equals 15 residues. Trimming took 1 base from V and 5 from J, leaving 14 bases between them. CDR1 is MGHDK, CDR2 SYGVNS, per germline. CDR3: CASSEWRSEGTEAFF. CDR3 DNA sequence: TGTGCCAGCAGTGAATGGAGGTCTGAAGGGACTGAAGCTTTCTTT.

J is TRBJ2-5 and V is TRBV7-2; a possible D gene is TRBD2 (7 bases). Germline V gene lookup returns CDR1 SGHTA and CDR2 FQGNSA. V was clipped by 5 bases and J by 7 bases, with 26 bases between them. This CDR3 spans 17 amino acids. CDR3 amino acids: CASSRKAGGLLEGTQYF. CDR3 nucleotides: TGTGCCAGCAGCCGTAAAGCCGGGGGGCTGCTGGAGGGGACCCAGTACTTC. Based on the CDR3 plus reference TRBV7-2 and TRBJ2-5, the full variable domain is GAGVSQSPSNKVTEKGKDVELRCDPISGHTALYWYRQSLGQGLEFLIYFQGNSAPDKSGLPSDRFSAERTGGSVSTLTIQRTQQEDSAVYLCASSRKAGGLLEGTQYFGPGTRLLVL.

As concerns this clone: One junction end does not reproduce the germline sequence, and a read error may be involved. DNA for the CDR3: TGTGCCAGCAGTGAGCTTTTCGTCCGCGAGACAGAAGTGGATTTT. This encodes CASSELFVRETEVDF. The chain carries TRBV6-1 and TRBJ1-5, with D perhaps TRBD1 (5 bases). Germline CDR1 is MNHNS and CDR2 is SASEGT. The CDR3 covers 15 residues.

The chain has TRBV10-3 and TRBJ1-5; no clear D. Germline-derived CDR1 and CDR2 are ENHRY and SYGVKD. The V gene lost 2 bases and the J gene lost 7 bases, with 15 bases spanning the gap. The CDR3 covers 15 residues. The CDR3 DNA sequence: TGTGCCATCAGTGAGCGGCCGGGTGAGGGACAGCCCCAGCATTTT. It specifies CAISERPGEGQPQHF.

The genes are TRBV7-2 and TRBJ1-5, with D hard to call. V lost 1 base, J lost 4 bases, and 2 bases lay in between. There are 12 residues in the CDR3. Germline assignment: CDR1 SGHTA and CDR2 FQGNSA. The CDR3 DNA reads as TGTGCCAGCAGCTTAGGTAATCAGCCCCAGCATTTT. Its protein product is CASSLGNQPQHF.

In its sample, this clone was seen once. The chain uses TRBV15 and TRBJ2-2, with TRBD2 matching 11 bases. The junction had 1 base not matched to a gene; V was cut back by 0 bases and J by 4 bases. The length of the CDR3 is 16 residues. Germline CDR1 reads LNHNV; CDR2 reads YYDKDF (reference sequence). CDR3 nucleotide sequence: TGTGCCACCAGCAGAGAACTAGCGGGAGTCACCGGGGAGCTGTTTTTT. Protein product: CATSRELAGVTGELFF.

This clone occurred once. The CDR3 spells CASSRRTGANEKLFF. CDR3 DNA sequence: TGTGCCAGCAGCCGAAGGACAGGGGCTAATGAAAAACTGTTTTTT. The rearrangement links TRBV28 to TRBJ1-4; the match to TRBD1 covers 9 bases. This CDR3 spans 15 amino acids. From germline, CDR1 is MDHEN and CDR2 SYDVKM. Germline trimming cut 6 bases from V and 3 bases from J; bases unmatched to any gene: 5.

The chain employs TRBV7-6 and TRBJ2-6; no clear D gene. CDR3 length equals 14 residues. Germline V gives CDR1 SGHVS, CDR2 FNYEAQ. With 5 bases removed from V and 4 bases from J, the gap between germline ends came to 9 bases. In DNA form, the CDR3 reads TGTGCCAGCAGCCCGATGTCCGGGGCCAACGTCCTGACTTTC. Protein product: CASSPMSGANVLTF.

This clone was counted between two and nine times. The CDR3 is CASKLAGQQWEQFF. For the CDR3, the DNA is TGTGCCAGCAAACTAGCGGGCCAACAGTGGGAGCAGTTCTTC. V and J are TRBV7-8 and TRBJ2-1; 9 positions match TRBD2. The V and J ends lost 7 bases and 10 bases, in that order; junction bases with no gene match: 11. The germline V gene encodes CDR1 SGHVS and CDR2 FQNEAQ. CDR3 length equals 14 residues.

The rearrangement joins TRBV28 to TRBJ2-7; D might be TRBD2 (7 bases). Germline CDR1 MDHEN, CDR2 SYDVKM. The CDR3 spans 16 residues. V was pared by 7 bases and J by 0 bases, with 19 bases between. The CDR3 loop is CASISRGGHRSYEQYF. CDR3 nucleotide sequence: TGTGCCAGCATCTCTAGGGGGGGACACCGCTCCTACGAGCAGTACTTC.

The rearrangement uses TRBV2 and TRBJ2-5; D ambiguous. V lost 7 bases to trimming and J lost 4 bases, with 13 bases between them. The V gene's germline CDR1 is SNHLY and CDR2 FYNNEI. This CDR3 spans 13 amino acids. Here the CDR3 reads CASTGMRTETQYF. For the CDR3, the DNA is TGTGCCAGCACCGGCATGCGGACAGAGACCCAGTACTTC. Based on the CDR3 plus reference TRBV2 and TRBJ2-5, the full variable domain is EPEVTQTPSHQVTQMGQEVILRCVPISNHLYFYWYRQILGQKVEFLVSFYNNEISEKSEIFDDQFSVERPDGSNFTLKIRSTKLEDSAMYFCASTGMRTETQYFGPGTRLLVL.

The chain employs TRBV9 and TRBJ2-3, with 8 bases that match TRBD2. The germline V gene encodes CDR1 SGDLS and CDR2 YYNGEE. V lost 4 bases to trimming and J lost 3 bases; unmatched junction nucleotides: 16. This CDR3 contains 18 residues. This CDR3 is CASSSRSGSMVSTDTQYF. The CDR3 bases are TGTGCCAGCAGCTCGCGGAGCGGGAGTATGGTTAGTACAGATACGCAGTATTTT.

The sample holds one count of this clone. V and J are TRBV6-1 and TRBJ2-5; 7 positions agree with TRBD2. CDR3 length equals 14 residues. Trimming at V came to 4 bases and at J to 0 bases, leaving 2 bases not matched to a gene. Germline CDR1 is MNHNS and CDR2 is SASEGT. The CDR3 region is CASSAGGDQETQYF. The DNA for the CDR3 is TGTGCCAGCAGTGCGGGGGGAGACCAAGAGACCCAGTACTTC.

This chain uses TRBV15 with TRBJ1-4; D not resolved. The CDR3 runs 15 residues. In germline, CDR1 is LNHNV, CDR2 YYDKDF (reference sequence). Trimming cost V 0 bases and J 7 bases, with 12 bases left between them. In nucleotides, the CDR3 is TGTGCCACCAGCAGAGATCTACGAGTGCCTGAAAAACTGTTTTTT. Its translation is CATSRDLRVPEKLFF.